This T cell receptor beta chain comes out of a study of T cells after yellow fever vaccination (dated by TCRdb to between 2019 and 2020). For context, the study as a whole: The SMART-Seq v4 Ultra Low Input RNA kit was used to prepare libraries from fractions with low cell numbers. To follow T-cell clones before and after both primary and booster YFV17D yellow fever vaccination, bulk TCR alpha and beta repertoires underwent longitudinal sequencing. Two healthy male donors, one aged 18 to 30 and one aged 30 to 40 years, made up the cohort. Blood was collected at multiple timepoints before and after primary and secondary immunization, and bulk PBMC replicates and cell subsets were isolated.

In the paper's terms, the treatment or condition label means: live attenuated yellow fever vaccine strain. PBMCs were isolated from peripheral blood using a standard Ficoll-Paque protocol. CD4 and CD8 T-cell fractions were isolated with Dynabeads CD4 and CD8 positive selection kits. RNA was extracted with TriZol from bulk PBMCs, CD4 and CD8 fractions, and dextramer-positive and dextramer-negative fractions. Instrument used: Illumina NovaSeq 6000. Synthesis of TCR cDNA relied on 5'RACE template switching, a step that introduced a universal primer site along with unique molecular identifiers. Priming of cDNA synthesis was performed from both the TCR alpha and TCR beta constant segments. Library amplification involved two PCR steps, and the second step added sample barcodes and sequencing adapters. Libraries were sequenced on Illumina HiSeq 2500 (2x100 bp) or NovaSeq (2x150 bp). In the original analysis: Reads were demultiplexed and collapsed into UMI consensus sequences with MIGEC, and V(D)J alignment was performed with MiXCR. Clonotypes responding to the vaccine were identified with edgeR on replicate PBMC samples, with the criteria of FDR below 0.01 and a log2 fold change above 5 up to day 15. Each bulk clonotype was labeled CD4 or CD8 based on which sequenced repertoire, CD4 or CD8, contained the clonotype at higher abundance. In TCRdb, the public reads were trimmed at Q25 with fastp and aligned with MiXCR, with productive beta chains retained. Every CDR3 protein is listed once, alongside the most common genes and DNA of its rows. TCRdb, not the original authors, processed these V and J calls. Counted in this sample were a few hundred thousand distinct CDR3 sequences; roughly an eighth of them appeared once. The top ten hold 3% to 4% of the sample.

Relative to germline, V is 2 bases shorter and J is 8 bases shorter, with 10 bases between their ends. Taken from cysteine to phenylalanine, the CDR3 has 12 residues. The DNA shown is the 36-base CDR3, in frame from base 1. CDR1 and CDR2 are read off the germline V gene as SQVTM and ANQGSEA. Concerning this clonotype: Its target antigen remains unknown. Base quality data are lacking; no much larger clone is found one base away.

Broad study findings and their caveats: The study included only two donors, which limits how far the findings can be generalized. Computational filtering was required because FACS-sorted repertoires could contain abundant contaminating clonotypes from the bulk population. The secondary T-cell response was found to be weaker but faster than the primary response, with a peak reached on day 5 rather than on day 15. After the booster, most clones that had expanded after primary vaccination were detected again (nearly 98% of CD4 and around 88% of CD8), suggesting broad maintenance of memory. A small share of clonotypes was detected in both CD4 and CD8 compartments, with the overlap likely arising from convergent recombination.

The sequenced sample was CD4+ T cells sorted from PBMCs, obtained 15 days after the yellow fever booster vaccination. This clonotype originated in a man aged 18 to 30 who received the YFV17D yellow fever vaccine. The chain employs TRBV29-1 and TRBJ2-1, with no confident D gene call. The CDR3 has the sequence CSVEKAGDEQFF. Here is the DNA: TGCAGCGTTGAAAAGGCAGGCGATGAGCAGTTCTTC.